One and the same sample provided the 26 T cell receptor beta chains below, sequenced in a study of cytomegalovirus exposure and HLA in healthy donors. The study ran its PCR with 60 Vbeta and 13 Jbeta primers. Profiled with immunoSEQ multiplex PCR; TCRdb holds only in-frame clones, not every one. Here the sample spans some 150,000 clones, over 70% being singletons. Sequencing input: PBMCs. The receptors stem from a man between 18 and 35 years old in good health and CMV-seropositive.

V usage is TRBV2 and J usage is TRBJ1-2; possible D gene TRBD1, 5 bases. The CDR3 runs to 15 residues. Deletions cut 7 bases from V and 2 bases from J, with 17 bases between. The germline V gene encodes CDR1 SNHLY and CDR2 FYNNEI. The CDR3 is CASTQGVQENYGYTF. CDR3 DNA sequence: TGTGCCAGCACCCAAGGGGTACAGGAGAACTATGGCTACACCTTC.

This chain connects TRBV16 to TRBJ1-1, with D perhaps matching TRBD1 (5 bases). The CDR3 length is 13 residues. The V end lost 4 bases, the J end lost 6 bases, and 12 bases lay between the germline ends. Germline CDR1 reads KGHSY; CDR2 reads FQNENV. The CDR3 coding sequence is TGTGCCAGCAGCCCCCAGCGGGGCTCTGAAGCTTTCTTT. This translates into CASSPQRGSEAFF.

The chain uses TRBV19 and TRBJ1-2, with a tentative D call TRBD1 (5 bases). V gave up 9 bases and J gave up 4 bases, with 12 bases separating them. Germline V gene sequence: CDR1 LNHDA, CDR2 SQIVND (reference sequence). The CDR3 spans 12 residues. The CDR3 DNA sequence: TGTGCCAGCAAGGGGACTAGCTATGGCTACACCTTC. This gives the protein CASKGTSYGYTF.

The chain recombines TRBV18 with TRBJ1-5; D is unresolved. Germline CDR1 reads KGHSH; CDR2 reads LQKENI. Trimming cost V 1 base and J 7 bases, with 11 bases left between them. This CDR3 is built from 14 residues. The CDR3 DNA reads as TGTGCCAGCTCACCACAAGAGGGAGGACAGCCCCAGCATTTT. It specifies CASSPQEGGQPQHF.

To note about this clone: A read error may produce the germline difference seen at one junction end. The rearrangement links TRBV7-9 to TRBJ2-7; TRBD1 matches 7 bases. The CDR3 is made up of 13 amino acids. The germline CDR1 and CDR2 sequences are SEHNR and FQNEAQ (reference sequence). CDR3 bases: TGTTCCAGCAGCTTTGCCAGGGGGTACGAGCAGTACTTC. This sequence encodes CSSSFARGYEQYF.

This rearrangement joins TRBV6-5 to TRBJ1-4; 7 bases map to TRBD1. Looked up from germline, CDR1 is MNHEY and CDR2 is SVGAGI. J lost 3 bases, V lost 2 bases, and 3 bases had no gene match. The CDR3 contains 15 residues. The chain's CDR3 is CASSYDRVPNEKLFF. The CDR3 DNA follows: TGTGCCAGCAGTTACGACAGGGTCCCTAATGAAAAACTGTTTTTT.

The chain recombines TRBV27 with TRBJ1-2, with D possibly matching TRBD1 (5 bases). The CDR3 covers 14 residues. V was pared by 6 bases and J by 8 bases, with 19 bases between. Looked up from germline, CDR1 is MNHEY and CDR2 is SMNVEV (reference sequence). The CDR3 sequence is CASRSGDYYGGYTF. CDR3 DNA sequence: TGTGCCAGCAGATCCGGGGACTACTATGGAGGCTACACCTTC.

CDR3 in DNA: TGTGCCAGCAGTGACCAGCGGGAGCAGTACTTC. Translated: CASSDQREQYF. This sequence joins TRBV2 and TRBJ2-5; TRBD2 agrees at 8 bases. The germline V gene has CDR1 SNHLY and CDR2 FYNNEI. The CDR3 consists of 11 residues. The junction had 2 bases not matched to a gene; V was cut back by 3 bases and J by 11 bases.

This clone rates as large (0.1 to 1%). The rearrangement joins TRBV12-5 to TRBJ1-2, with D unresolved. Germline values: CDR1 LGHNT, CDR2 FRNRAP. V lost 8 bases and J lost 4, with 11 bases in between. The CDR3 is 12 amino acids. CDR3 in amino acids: CASTTGSYGYTF. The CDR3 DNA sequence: TGTGCTAGTACGACGGGGTCCTATGGCTACACCTTC.

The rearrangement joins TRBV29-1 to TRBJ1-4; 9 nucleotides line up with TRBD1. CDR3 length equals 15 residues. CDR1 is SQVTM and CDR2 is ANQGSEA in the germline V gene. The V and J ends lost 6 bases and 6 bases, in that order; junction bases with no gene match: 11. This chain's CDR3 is CSVSRAGTGYEKLFF. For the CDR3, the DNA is TGCAGCGTGAGTCGAGCCGGGACAGGGTATGAAAAACTGTTTTTT.

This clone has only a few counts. The CDR3 sequence is CASTPGLAGTNEQFF. The CDR3, as DNA: TGTGCCAGCACCCCCGGACTAGCGGGGACCAATGAGCAGTTCTTC. The V gene is TRBV7-2, the J gene TRBJ2-1; 12 bases line up with TRBD2. The J segment lost 6 bases and the V segment lost 7 bases, leaving 7 bases of the junction unmatched. The CDR3 spans 15 residues. In germline, CDR1 is SGHTA, CDR2 FQGNSA.

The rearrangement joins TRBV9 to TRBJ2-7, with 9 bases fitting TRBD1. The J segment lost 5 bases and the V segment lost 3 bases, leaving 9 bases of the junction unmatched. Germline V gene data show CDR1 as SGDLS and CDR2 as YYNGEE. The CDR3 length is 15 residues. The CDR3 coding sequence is TGTGCCAGCAGCGCTCGGGGGGACAGGGTGGACGAGCAGTACTTC. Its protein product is CASSARGDRVDEQYF.

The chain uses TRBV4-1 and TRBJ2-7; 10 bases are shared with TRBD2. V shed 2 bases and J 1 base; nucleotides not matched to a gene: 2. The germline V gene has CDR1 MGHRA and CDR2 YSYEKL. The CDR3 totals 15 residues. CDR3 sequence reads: CASSQRTSGSYEQYF. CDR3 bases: TGCGCCAGCAGCCAAAGGACTAGCGGTTCCTACGAGCAGTACTTC.

The CDR3 region has the DNA TGTGCCAGCAGCAGGACCCCGACAGGACCTAGCACAGATACGCAGTATTTT. This translates into CASSRTPTGPSTDTQYF. This chain connects TRBV7-9 to TRBJ2-3; maybe TRBD1 (6 bases). CDR1 and CDR2 (germline): SEHNR, FQNEAQ (reference sequence). The CDR3 length is 17 residues. The germline V and J ends were trimmed by 5 bases and 0 bases, with 18 bases remaining between them.

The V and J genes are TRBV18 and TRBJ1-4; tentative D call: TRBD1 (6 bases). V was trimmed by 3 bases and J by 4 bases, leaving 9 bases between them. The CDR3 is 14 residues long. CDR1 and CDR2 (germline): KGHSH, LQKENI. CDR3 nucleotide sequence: TGTGCCAGCTCACCCGGGACACGTAATGAAAAACTGTTTTTT. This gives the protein CASSPGTRNEKLFF.

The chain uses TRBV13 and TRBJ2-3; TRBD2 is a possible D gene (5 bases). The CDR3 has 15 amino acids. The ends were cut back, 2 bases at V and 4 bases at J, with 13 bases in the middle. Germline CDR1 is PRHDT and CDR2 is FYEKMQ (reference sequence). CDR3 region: CASSLSGRRSDTQYF. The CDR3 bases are TGTGCCAGCAGCTTATCTGGCAGGAGGTCAGATACGCAGTATTTT.

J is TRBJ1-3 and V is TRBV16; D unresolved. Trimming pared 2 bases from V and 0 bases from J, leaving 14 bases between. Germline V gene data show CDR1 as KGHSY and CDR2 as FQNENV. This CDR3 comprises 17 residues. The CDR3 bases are TGTGCCAGCAGCCAAGGGATGGACTTTCGCTCTGGAAACACCATATATTTT. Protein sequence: CASSQGMDFRSGNTIYF.

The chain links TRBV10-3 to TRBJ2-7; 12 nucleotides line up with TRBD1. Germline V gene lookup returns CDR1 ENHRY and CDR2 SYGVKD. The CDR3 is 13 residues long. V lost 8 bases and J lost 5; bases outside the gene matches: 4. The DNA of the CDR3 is TGTGCCATCGGGGGGACAGGGGGCAACGAGCAGTACTTC. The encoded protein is CAIGGTGGNEQYF.

Written as DNA, the CDR3 is TGTGCCAGCAGCAAGACTAGCGGGAGGGCCTACACCGGGGAGCTGTTTTTT. This translates into CASSKTSGRAYTGELFF. The chain joins TRBV7-6 to TRBJ2-2, with 14 bases identical to TRBD2. CDR1 is SGHVS and CDR2 is FNYEAQ in the germline V gene. J gave up 3 bases and V 5 bases, and 5 bases lay outside the gene matches. The CDR3 is 17 amino acids.

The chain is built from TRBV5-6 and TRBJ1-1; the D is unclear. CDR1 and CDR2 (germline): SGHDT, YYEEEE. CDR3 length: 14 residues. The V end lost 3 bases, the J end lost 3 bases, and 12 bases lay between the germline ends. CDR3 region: CASSWALMDTEAFF. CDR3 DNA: TGTGCCAGCAGCTGGGCCCTGATGGACACTGAAGCTTTCTTT.

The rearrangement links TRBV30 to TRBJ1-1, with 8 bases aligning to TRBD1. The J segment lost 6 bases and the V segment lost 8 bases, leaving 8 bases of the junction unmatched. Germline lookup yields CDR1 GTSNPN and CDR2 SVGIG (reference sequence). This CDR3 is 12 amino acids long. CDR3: CAIRQGSAEAFF. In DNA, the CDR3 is TGTGCCATACGACAGGGGAGCGCTGAAGCTTTCTTT.

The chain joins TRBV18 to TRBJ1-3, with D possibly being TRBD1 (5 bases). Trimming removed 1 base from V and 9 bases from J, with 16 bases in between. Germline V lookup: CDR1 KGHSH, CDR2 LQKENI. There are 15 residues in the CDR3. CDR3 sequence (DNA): TGTGCCAGCTCACCACTCGAGGGCTGGAGGGGCACCATATATTTT. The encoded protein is CASSPLEGWRGTIYF.

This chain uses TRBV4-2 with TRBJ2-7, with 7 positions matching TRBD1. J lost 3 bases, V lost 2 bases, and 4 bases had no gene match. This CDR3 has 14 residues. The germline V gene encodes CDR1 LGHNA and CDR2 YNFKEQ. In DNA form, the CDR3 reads TGTGCCAGCAGCCAATACGGGACAGACTACGAGCAGTACTTC. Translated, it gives CASSQYGTDYEQYF.

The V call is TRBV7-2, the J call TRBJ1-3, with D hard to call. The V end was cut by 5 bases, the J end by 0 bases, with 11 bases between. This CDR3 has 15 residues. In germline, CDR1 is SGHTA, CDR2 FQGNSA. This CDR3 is CASSPGVASGNTIYF. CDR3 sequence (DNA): TGTGCCAGCAGCCCCGGGGTTGCCTCTGGAAACACCATATATTTT.

The CDR3: CASSSHRARGEKLFF. In DNA, the CDR3 is TGTGCCAGCAGCAGTCACAGGGCCCGCGGGGAAAAACTGTTTTTT. V is TRBV5-8 and J is TRBJ1-4, with D tentatively TRBD1 (6 bases). The V gene's germline CDR1 is SGHTS and CDR2 YDEGEE. The CDR3 is 15 residues long. Trimming pared 4 bases from V and 8 bases from J, leaving 18 bases between.

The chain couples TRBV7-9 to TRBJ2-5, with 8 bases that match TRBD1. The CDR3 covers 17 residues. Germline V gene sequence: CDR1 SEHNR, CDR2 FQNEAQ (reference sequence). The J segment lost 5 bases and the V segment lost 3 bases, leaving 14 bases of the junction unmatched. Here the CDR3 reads CASSFTTLQGESETQYF. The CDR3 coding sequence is TGTGCCAGCAGCTTTACGACTTTACAGGGGGAATCGGAGACCCAGTACTTC.